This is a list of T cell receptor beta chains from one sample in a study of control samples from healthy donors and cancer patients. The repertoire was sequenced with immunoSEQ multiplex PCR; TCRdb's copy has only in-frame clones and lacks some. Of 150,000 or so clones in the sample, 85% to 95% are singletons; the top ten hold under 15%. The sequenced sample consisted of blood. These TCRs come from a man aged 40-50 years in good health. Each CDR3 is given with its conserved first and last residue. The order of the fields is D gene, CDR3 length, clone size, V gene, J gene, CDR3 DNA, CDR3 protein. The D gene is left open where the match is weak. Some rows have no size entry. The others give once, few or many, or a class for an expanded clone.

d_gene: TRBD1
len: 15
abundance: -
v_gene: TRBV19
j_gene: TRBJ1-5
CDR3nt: TGTGCCAGCCGGACAGGGATATATAGCAATCAGCCCCAGCATTTT
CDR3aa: CASRTGIYSNQPQHF

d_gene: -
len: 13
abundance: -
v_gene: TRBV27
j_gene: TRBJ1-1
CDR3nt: TGTGCCAGCAGTCCGGCGATAGGGCCCGGGGCTTTCTTT
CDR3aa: CASSPAIGPGAFF

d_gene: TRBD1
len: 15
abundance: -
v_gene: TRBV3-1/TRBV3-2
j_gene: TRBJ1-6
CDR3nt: TGTGCCAGCAGCCGTGGGGACAGGGGGATTTCACCCCTCCACTTT
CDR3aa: CASSRGDRGISPLHF

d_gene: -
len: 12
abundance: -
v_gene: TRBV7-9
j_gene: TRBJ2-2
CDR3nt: TGTGCCAGCAGCTTAAGAACATATGAGCTGTTTTTT
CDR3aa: CASSLRTYELFF

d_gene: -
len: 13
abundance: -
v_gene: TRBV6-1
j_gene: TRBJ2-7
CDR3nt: TGTGCCAGCAGTGAAATTGATGTCTTGGGGCAGTACTTC
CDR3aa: CASSEIDVLGQYF

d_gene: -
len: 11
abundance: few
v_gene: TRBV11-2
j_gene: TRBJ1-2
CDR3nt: TGTGCCAGCAGCTTAGGTGTTGGCTACACCTTC
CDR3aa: CASSLGVGYTF

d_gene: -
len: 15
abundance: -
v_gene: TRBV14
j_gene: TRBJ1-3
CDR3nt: TGTGCCAGCAGCCCGACAGCATTCTCTGGAAACACCATATATTTT
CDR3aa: CASSPTAFSGNTIYF

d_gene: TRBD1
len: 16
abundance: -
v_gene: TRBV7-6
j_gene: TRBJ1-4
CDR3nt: TGTGCCAGCAGCTTAGAGGGGACAGGGGTTGGTGAAAAACTGTTTTTT
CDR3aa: CASSLEGTGVGEKLFF

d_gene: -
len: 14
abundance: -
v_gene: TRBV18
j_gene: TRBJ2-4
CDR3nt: TGTGCCAGCTCACAATGGGGGATCACAAACATTCAGTACTTC
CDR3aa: CASSQWGITNIQYF

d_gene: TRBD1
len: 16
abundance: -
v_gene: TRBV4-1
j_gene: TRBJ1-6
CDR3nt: TGCGCCAGCAGCCAAGATTGGGACAGGGGGAATTCACCCCTCCACTTT
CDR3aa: CASSQDWDRGNSPLHF

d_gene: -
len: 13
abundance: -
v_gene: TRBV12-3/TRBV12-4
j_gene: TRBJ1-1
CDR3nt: TGTGCCATCTCGGCTTTCATGAACACTGAAGCTTTCTTT
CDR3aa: CAISAFMNTEAFF

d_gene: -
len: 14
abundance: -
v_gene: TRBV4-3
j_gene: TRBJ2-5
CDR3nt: TGCGCCAGCAGCCCCGTCGGGGCCCAAGAGACCCAGTACTTC
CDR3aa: CASSPVGAQETQYF

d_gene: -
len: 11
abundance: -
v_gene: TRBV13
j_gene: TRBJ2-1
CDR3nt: TGTGCCAGCAGCTCCAACAATGAGCAGTTCTTC
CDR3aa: CASSSNNEQFF

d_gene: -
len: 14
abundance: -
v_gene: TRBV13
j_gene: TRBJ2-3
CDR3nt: TGTGCCAGCAGCTCCCGGACAGCGACAGATACGCAGTATTTT
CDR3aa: CASSSRTATDTQYF

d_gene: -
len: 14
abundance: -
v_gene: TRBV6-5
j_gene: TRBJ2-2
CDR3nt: TGTGCCAGCAGTTACTCGAACAGCCTAGGGGAGCTGTTTTTT
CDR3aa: CASSYSNSLGELFF

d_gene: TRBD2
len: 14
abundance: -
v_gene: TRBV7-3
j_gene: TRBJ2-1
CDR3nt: TGTGCCAGCAGCTTTAGCGGGGGAGACAATGAGCAGTTCTTC
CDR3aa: CASSFSGGDNEQFF

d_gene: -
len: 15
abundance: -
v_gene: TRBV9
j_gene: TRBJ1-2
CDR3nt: TGTGCCAGCACCAAGGGGGGAGGAGGGAACTATGGCTACACCTTC
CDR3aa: CASTKGGGGNYGYTF

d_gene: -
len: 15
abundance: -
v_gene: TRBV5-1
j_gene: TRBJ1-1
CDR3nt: TGCGCCAGCAGCTTTGAGTCCACAGGGAACACTGAAGCTTTCTTT
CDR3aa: CASSFESTGNTEAFF

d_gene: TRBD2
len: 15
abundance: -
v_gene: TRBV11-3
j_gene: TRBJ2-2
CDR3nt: TGTGCCAGCAGCTTCGGGGGGGCACTTATCGGGGAGCTGTTTTTT
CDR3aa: CASSFGGALIGELFF

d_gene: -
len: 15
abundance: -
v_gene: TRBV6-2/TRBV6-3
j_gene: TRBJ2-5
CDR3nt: TGTGCCAGCAGCTTCTCGGGGCCTCCGGTGGAGACCCAGTACTTC
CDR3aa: CASSFSGPPVETQYF

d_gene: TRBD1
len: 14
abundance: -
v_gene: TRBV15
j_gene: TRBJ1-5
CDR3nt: TGTGCCACCAGGGAGACAGGGGGAGGCCAGCCCCAGCATTTT
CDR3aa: CATRETGGGQPQHF

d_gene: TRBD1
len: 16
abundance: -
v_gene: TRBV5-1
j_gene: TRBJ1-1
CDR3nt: TGCGCCAGCAGGCGGACAGGGGGCCCAGGGGACACTGAAGCTTTCTTT
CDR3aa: CASRRTGGPGDTEAFF

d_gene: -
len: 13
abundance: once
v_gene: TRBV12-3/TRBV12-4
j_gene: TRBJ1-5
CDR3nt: TGTGCCAGCAGTTTAGATTCTCCGGTTGTAGGGCATTTT
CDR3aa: CASSLDSPVVGHF

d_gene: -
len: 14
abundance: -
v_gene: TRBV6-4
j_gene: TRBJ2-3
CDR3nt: TGTGCCAGCAGTGACTCGAAAGATACAGATACGCAGTATTTT
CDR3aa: CASSDSKDTDTQYF

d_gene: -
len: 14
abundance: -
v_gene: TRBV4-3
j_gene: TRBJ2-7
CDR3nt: TGCGCCAGCAGCCAAGTGGCCAGCGGCTACGAGCAGTACTTC
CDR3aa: CASSQVASGYEQYF

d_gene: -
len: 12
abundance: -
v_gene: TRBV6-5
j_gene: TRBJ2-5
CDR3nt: TGTGCCAGCAGTTACGCCCAATCTGACCAGTACTTC
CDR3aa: CASSYAQSDQYF

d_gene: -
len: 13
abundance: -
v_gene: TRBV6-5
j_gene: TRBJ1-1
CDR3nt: TGTGCCAGCAGTTACTCAATTAACACTGAAGCTTTCTTT
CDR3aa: CASSYSINTEAFF

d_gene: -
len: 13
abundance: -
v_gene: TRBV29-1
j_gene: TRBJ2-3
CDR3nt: TGCAGCGTTGAAGAGCAACTCGGGGATACGCAGTATTTT
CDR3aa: CSVEEQLGDTQYF

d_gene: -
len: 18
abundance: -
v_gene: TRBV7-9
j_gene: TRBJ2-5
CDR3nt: TGTGCCAGCAGCCTAGAGTCGCTGGCGGGCGGCTCCCAAGAGACCCAGTACTTC
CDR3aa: CASSLESLAGGSQETQYF

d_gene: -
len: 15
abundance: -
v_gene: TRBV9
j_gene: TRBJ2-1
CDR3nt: TGTGCCAGCAGCGAGGAGGGGGGGCCGAGGAATGAGCAGTTCTTC
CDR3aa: CASSEEGGPRNEQFF

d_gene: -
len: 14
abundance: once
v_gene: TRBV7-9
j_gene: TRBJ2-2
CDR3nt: TGTGCCAGCAGCCAGGGGACCCTCACCGGGGAGCTGTTTTTT
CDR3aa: CASSQGTLTGELFF

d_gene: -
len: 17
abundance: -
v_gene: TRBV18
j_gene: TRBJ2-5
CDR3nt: TGTGCCAGCTCACTGGGGGACCAGACTATAAAGGGGGAGACCCAGTACTTC
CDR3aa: CASSLGDQTIKGETQYF

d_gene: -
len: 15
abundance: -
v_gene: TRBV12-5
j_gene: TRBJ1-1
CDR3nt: TGTGCTAGTGGTTTGGTAGGACCGAGGAGTACTGAAGCTTTCTTT
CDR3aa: CASGLVGPRSTEAFF

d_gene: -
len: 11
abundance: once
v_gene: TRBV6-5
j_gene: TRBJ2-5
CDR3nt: TGTGCCAGCACACGCCAAGAGACCCAGTACTTC
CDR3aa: CASTRQETQYF

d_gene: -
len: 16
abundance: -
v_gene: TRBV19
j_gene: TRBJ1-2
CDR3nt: TGTGCCAGTAGTATTCCGGGGACGGCTGATAACTATGGCTACACCTTC
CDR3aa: CASSIPGTADNYGYTF

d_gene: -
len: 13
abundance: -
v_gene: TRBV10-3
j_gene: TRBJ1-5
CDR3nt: TGTTCTTCCGGGGCCGCCCTCAATCAGCCCCAGCATTTT
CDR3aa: CSSGAALNQPQHF

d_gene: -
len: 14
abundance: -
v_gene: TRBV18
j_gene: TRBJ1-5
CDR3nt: TGTGCCAGCTCACCTTCCATAAGCAATCAGCCCCAGCATTTT
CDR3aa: CASSPSISNQPQHF

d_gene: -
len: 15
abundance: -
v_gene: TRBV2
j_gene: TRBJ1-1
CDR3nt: TGTGCCAGCAGTGACCTTCAGGGCGTAGGCACTGAAGCTTTCTTT
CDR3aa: CASSDLQGVGTEAFF

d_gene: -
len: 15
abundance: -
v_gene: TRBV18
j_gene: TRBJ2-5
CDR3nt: TGTGCCAGCTCACCACCTAACAGGGCACAAGAGACCCAGTACTTC
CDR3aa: CASSPPNRAQETQYF

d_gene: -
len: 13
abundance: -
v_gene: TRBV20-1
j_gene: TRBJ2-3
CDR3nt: TGCAGTGCTAGTGACAGGAACACAGATACGCAGTATTTT
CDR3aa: CSASDRNTDTQYF

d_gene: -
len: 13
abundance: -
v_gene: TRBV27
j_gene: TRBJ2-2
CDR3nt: TGTGCCAGCACCTCTGGAGGCGCCGGGGAGCTGTTTTTT
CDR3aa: CASTSGGAGELFF

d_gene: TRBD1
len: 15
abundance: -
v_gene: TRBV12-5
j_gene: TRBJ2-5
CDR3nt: TGTGCTAGTGGTCTGGGACAGGGAGGGAGAGAGACCCAGTACTTC
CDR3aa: CASGLGQGGRETQYF

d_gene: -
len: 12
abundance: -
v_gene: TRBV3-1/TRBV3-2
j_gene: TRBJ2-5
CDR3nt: TGTGCCAGTGGGGGGAGATCTGAGACCCAGTACTTC
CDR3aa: CASGGRSETQYF

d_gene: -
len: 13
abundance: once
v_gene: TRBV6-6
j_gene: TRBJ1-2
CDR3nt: TGTGCCAGCAGCTCCTCAGTAAACTATGGCTACACCTTC
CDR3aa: CASSSSVNYGYTF

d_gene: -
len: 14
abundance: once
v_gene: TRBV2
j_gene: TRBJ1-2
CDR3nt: TGTGCCAGCAGTTCAGGGGAAGGGAACTATGGCTACACCTTC
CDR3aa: CASSSGEGNYGYTF

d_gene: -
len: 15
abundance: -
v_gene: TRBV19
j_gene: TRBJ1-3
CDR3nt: TGTGCCAGTAGTACTCCCGCAGGGACTGGAAACACCATATATTTT
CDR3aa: CASSTPAGTGNTIYF

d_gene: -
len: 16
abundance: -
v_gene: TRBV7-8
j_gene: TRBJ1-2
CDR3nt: TGTGCCAGCAGCTTAGAGTCTAAGGGGCGATTCTATGGCTACACCTTC
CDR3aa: CASSLESKGRFYGYTF

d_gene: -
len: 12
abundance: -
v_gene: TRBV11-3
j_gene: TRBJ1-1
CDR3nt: TGTGCCAGCAGCTTTTCCGGAACTGAAGCTTTCTTT
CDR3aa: CASSFSGTEAFF

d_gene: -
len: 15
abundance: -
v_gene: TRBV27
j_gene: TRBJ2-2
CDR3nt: TGTGCCAGCAGTTTTACTACAGGGTCCACCGGGGAGCTGTTTTTT
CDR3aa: CASSFTTGSTGELFF

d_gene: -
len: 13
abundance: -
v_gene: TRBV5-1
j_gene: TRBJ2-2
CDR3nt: TGCGCCAGCAGCTTGCTATCCACCGGGGAGCTGTTTTTT
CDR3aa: CASSLLSTGELFF

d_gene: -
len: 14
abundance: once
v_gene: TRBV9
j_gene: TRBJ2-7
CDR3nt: TGTGCCAGCAGCGCCATGGGCAGCTCCTACGAGCAGTACTTC
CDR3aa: CASSAMGSSYEQYF

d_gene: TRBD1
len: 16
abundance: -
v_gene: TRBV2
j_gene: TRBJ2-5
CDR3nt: TGTGCCACGAGAGGTGGGACAGGGTCCCTTCAAGAGACCCAGTACTTC
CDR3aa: CATRGGTGSLQETQYF